This is a list of T cell receptor beta chains from one sample in a study of T cell responses to AZD1222 COVID-19 vaccine. The table came from immunoSEQ multiplex PCR; TCRdb's copy has only in-frame clones and leaves some out. The table records 75,000 to 90,000 clones, roughly 90% of them present only once. Material: peripheral blood, obtained 28 days after the second AZD1222 dose. The receptors were gathered from an adult who received the AZD1222 COVID-19 vaccine. Both conserved end residues are part of each CDR3. The order of the fields is D gene, V gene, clone size, J gene, CDR3 DNA, CDR3 protein. The D gene is left open where the match is weak. Some rows mark clone size as missing; the rest say once, few, many or name a class of expanded clone.

>-|TRBV11-2|-|TRBJ2-7
TGTGCCAGCAGCAACCGCGGAGGCGGCTACGAGCAGTACTTC
CASSNRGGGYEQYF
>TRBD1|TRBV29-1|-|TRBJ1-2
TGCAGCGTTAAAGGGACAGGGCGGATTCAGGGCTACACCTTC
CSVKGTGRIQGYTF
>-|TRBV5-6|once|TRBJ2-2
TGTGCCAGCAGAGTTTACGGGACCGGGGAGCTGTTTTTT
CASRVYGTGELFF
>-|TRBV28|-|TRBJ2-2
TGTGCCAGCAGTTTACTTGGGGACACCGGGGAGCTGTTTTTT
CASSLLGDTGELFF
>TRBD1|TRBV18|once|TRBJ1-2
TGTGCCAGCTCACTTAGACAGGGGGAGGACTATGGCTACACCTTC
CASSLRQGEDYGYTF
>-|TRBV6-5|-|TRBJ1-2
TGTGCCAGCAGTTACGTAAGCAGCAGGAATAACTATGGCTACACCTTC
CASSYVSSRNNYGYTF
>-|TRBV10-3|-|TRBJ1-1
TGTGCCATCAACGGACAGACGAACACTGAAGCTTTCTTT
CAINGQTNTEAFF
>-|TRBV19|-|TRBJ2-1
TGTGCCAGTAGTATTCGCCTATCTCCAAAGGATGAGCAGTTCTTC
CASSIRLSPKDEQFF
>-|TRBV19|-|TRBJ1-1
TGTGCCAGTAGTATTGGATCGTGGGGGGCTGAAGCTTTCTTT
CASSIGSWGAEAFF
>-|TRBV7-9|-|TRBJ2-6
TGTGCCAGCAGCTTAGCGGGAGATTCAGGCTCTGGGGCCAACGTCCTGACTTTC
CASSLAGDSGSGANVLTF
>-|TRBV28|-|TRBJ2-7
TGTGCCAGCACAATCCAGGCCCACTACGAGCAGTACTTC
CASTIQAHYEQYF
>-|TRBV7-3|once|TRBJ2-2
TGTGCCAGCAGCCTCACCGGATCAACCCCCTTGGGGGAGCTGTTTTTT
CASSLTGSTPLGELFF
>TRBD1|TRBV25-1|-|TRBJ1-1
TGTGCCAGCAGTCCCCGGACAGGTGGGATGAACACTGAAGCTTTCTTT
CASSPRTGGMNTEAFF
>-|TRBV9|-|TRBJ2-1
TGTGCCAGCAGCCCATCCGGGACAACGGATGAGCAGTTCTTC
CASSPSGTTDEQFF
>-|TRBV19|-|TRBJ1-1
TGTGCCAGTAGTACCACCCAGGGGAGGGCAGAAACTGAAGCTTTCTTT
CASSTTQGRAETEAFF
>-|TRBV3-1/TRBV3-2|medium-sized|TRBJ2-7
TGTGCCAGCAGCCAAGCGAACTCCTACGAGCAGTACTTC
CASSQANSYEQYF
>TRBD1|TRBV19|-|TRBJ1-2
TGTGCCAGTAGTCCACAGGGGGCTGGGGGCTATGGCTACACCTTC
CASSPQGAGGYGYTF
>-|TRBV27|-|TRBJ2-4
TGTGCCAGTCTTGGCTTAGCCAAAAACATTCAGTACTTC
CASLGLAKNIQYF
>-|TRBV5-8|-|TRBJ2-7
TGTGCCAGCAGCTTGTCTCCGTACGAGCAGTACTTC
CASSLSPYEQYF
>-|TRBV4-1|-|TRBJ2-1
TGCGCCAGCAGCTCCGGGATCGCCTACAATGAGCAGTTCTTC
CASSSGIAYNEQFF
>TRBD1|TRBV6-1|few|TRBJ2-1
TGTGCCAGCAGTGATTCCGGTGGGACAGTGACTCGACTCTACAATGAGCAGTTCTTC
CASSDSGGTVTRLYNEQFF
>-|TRBV12-3/TRBV12-4|once|TRBJ1-1
TGTGCCAGCAGTCAGGGGTGGGACACTGAAGCTTTCTTT
CASSQGWDTEAFF
>-|TRBV30|once|TRBJ1-5
TGTGCCTGGAGTGAGGGCGGTTACAATCAGCCCCAGCATTTT
CAWSEGGYNQPQHF
>-|TRBV6-5|-|TRBJ1-5
TGTGCCAGCAGTTTCGGGGGTGGTCAGCCCCAGCATTTT
CASSFGGGQPQHF
>-|TRBV4-3|-|TRBJ2-5
TGCGCCAGCAGCCAAGACTCCCCGGCGACAGCGTCCTGGGGAGAGACCCAGTACTTC
CASSQDSPATASWGETQYF
>-|TRBV2|-|TRBJ2-3
TGTGCCAGCGGTATCACAGATACGCAGTATTTT
CASGITDTQYF
>-|TRBV5-1|-|TRBJ1-4
TGCGCCAGCAGCTTGGGCCAAGGGGTAGGGTCTGAAAAACTGTTTTTT
CASSLGQGVGSEKLFF
>TRBD1|TRBV28|-|TRBJ1-6
TGTGCCAGCACTAGACAGGGAAGGGGTTCTAATTCACCCCTCCACTTT
CASTRQGRGSNSPLHF
>TRBD1|TRBV30|-|TRBJ1-2
TGTGCCTGGAACCCGGGACAGGTTAGGTTAGGCTACACCTTC
CAWNPGQVRLGYTF
>TRBD2|TRBV5-8|-|TRBJ2-3
TGTGCCAGCAGCTTGCTTAGCGGGGAGATCGCAGATACGCAGTATTTT
CASSLLSGEIADTQYF
>TRBD2|TRBV10-2|-|TRBJ2-7
TGCGCCACCGCCCGACTAGCTGGTTTCGACGAGCAGTACTTC
CATARLAGFDEQYF
>-|TRBV7-2|-|TRBJ2-1
TGTGCCAGCACCCCCAGCCGACATGAGCAGTTCTTC
CASTPSRHEQFF
>-|TRBV6-8|-|TRBJ1-5
TGTGCCAGCGGAAAAGGACCGAACAGGGACTTGGCGGCCCAGCATTTT
CASGKGPNRDLAAQHF
>-|TRBV2|few|TRBJ2-3
TGTGCCAGCAGTGAAGTCGGTACCGTGAAGAAGGATTTT
CASSEVGTVKKDF
>-|TRBV5-1|-|TRBJ1-3
TGCGCCAGCAGCTTGGGGCAGGCGGACTCTGGAAACACCATATATTTT
CASSLGQADSGNTIYF
>-|TRBV27|-|TRBJ2-7
TGTGCCACCCTAAGGGGCGACGAGCAGTACTTC
CATLRGDEQYF
>TRBD2|TRBV7-2|-|TRBJ2-7
TGTGCCAGCAGCTTAAATGGCGGGAGGGCCTTCTACGAGCAGTACTTC
CASSLNGGRAFYEQYF
>TRBD2|TRBV10-3|-|TRBJ2-2
TGTGCCATCAGTCCTACCCTGGGCGGGAGGGCCGTTGACACCGGGGAGCTGTTTTTT
CAISPTLGGRAVDTGELFF
>-|TRBV20-1|-|TRBJ2-5
TGCAGTGCTAGTTCCCGGGAGAGGGGAGAGACCCAGTACTTC
CSASSRERGETQYF
>-|TRBV12-3/TRBV12-4|-|TRBJ2-7
TGTGCCAGCAGAACCCAGGGCTACGAGCAGTACTTC
CASRTQGYEQYF
>TRBD2|TRBV9|-|TRBJ2-3
TGTGCCAGCAGCGGAGGGGCACTAGCGGGAGTGGGTACGCAGTATTTT
CASSGGALAGVGTQYF
>TRBD2|TRBV11-2|-|TRBJ2-5
TGTGCCAGCAGCTTAGATTGGCTAGCGGGTGGTTCTGAGACCCAGTACTTC
CASSLDWLAGGSETQYF
>-|TRBV11-3|-|TRBJ2-2
TGTGCCAGCAGCTTAGGAGGCGGGACCCGGGAGCTGTTTTTT
CASSLGGGTRELFF
>TRBD1|TRBV27|-|TRBJ1-1
TGTGCCAGCAGCCAGACAGGGGACACTGAAGCTTTCTTT
CASSQTGDTEAFF
>-|TRBV12-3/TRBV12-4|-|TRBJ2-3
TGTGCCAGCAGTTTAGAGGGAGATACGCAGTATTTT
CASSLEGDTQYF
>TRBD1|TRBV5-5|once|TRBJ2-7
TGTGCCAGCAGCTACCGGGACAGGGGGCACTACGAGCAGTACTTC
CASSYRDRGHYEQYF
>-|TRBV6-6|-|TRBJ2-7
TGTGCCAGCAGTTACTCGAACAGCGCACAGTACTTC
CASSYSNSAQYF
>TRBD2|TRBV7-9|-|TRBJ2-7
TGTGCCAGCAGCCCTAGCGGGAAGTCCTACGAGCAGTACTTC
CASSPSGKSYEQYF
>-|TRBV7-9|-|TRBJ1-1
TGTGCCAGCAGCTTAGAGCCCACGAACACTGAAGCTTTCTTT
CASSLEPTNTEAFF
>-|TRBV25-1|-|TRBJ1-1
TGTGCCAGCAGTGAATTGAGTTGGCTAGGGAACACTGAAGCTTTCTTT
CASSELSWLGNTEAFF
>TRBD1|TRBV20-1|-|TRBJ1-6
TGCAGTGCTAGTGGGACAGGACTTTATTCACCCCTCCACTTT
CSASGTGLYSPLHF
>-|TRBV5-1|-|TRBJ2-5
TGCGCCAGCAGCTTGTGGGCAGGAAAAGAGACCCAGTACTTC
CASSLWAGKETQYF
>TRBD2|TRBV7-3|-|TRBJ2-1
TGTGCCAGCAGCGGGAGCGGGAGCTCCTACAATGAGCAGTTCTTC
CASSGSGSSYNEQFF
>TRBD2|TRBV30|-|TRBJ2-7
TGTGCCTGGGGGACTAGCGGGTCCTACGAGCAGTACTTC
CAWGTSGSYEQYF